Listed below are T cell receptor beta chains from one sample, sequenced in a study of STAT5B mutations in CD4+ large granular lymphocyte leukemia. Some clones are missing from TCRdb's copy, which holds only in-frame ones; the method was immunoSEQ multiplex PCR. The sample contains tens of thousands of clones, approximately 70% of which appear only once. The specimen was CD4+ T cells from blood buffy coats. These receptors originate from a human donor in good health. CDR3s include the opening cysteine and the closing phenylalanine or tryptophan. Fields, in order: CDR3 protein, D gene, V gene, J gene. The D gene is left open where the match is weak.

CDR3aa: CASSLAPGMDTEAFF
d_gene: NA
v_gene: TRBV5-4
j_gene: TRBJ1-1

CDR3aa: CASSQGPPGHNEQFF
d_gene: NA
v_gene: TRBV4-3
j_gene: TRBJ2-1

CDR3aa: CASSLDPSAGELFF
d_gene: NA
v_gene: TRBV5-1
j_gene: TRBJ2-2

CDR3aa: CASSPNRGGNTIYF
d_gene: TRBD1
v_gene: TRBV7-2
j_gene: TRBJ1-3

CDR3aa: CASRQGVATNEKLFF
d_gene: TRBD1
v_gene: TRBV19
j_gene: TRBJ1-4

CDR3aa: CASSPMTYEQYF
d_gene: NA
v_gene: TRBV7-2
j_gene: TRBJ2-7

CDR3aa: CASKVVERNYGYTF
d_gene: NA
v_gene: TRBV6-1
j_gene: TRBJ1-2

CDR3aa: CASSLGPRSYNSPLHF
d_gene: NA
v_gene: TRBV5-6
j_gene: TRBJ1-6

CDR3aa: CASSWTSGYNEQFF
d_gene: TRBD2
v_gene: TRBV10-2
j_gene: TRBJ2-1

CDR3aa: CASSMLAGAVSGANVLTF
d_gene: TRBD2
v_gene: TRBV19
j_gene: TRBJ2-6

CDR3aa: CASTITTRQGNKYF
d_gene: TRBD1
v_gene: TRBV28
j_gene: TRBJ2-7

CDR3aa: CASSPPGQGYIYTNSPLHF
d_gene: TRBD1
v_gene: TRBV4-1
j_gene: TRBJ1-6

CDR3aa: CASSIGIVNYGYTF
d_gene: NA
v_gene: TRBV19
j_gene: TRBJ1-2

CDR3aa: CATSDGGAYNEQFF
d_gene: NA
v_gene: TRBV10-1
j_gene: TRBJ2-1

CDR3aa: CASSTLGTHSPLHF
d_gene: NA
v_gene: TRBV9
j_gene: TRBJ1-6

CDR3aa: CASSLAQAPPGYTF
d_gene: NA
v_gene: TRBV5-1
j_gene: TRBJ1-2

CDR3aa: CASSLRGNYGYTF
d_gene: NA
v_gene: TRBV2
j_gene: TRBJ1-2

CDR3aa: CASSQDSTGGWETQYF
d_gene: NA
v_gene: TRBV4-1
j_gene: TRBJ2-5

CDR3aa: CASSISGAGFSGANVLTF
d_gene: NA
v_gene: TRBV19
j_gene: TRBJ2-6

CDR3aa: CASGGWDRGASYGYTF
d_gene: TRBD1
v_gene: TRBV12-5
j_gene: TRBJ1-2

CDR3aa: CATSRPGQGGTGELFF
d_gene: TRBD1
v_gene: TRBV15
j_gene: TRBJ2-2

CDR3aa: CASSGRGIRETQYF
d_gene: NA
v_gene: TRBV5-6
j_gene: TRBJ2-5

CDR3aa: CASSPGMGQTYGYTF
d_gene: TRBD1
v_gene: TRBV4-3
j_gene: TRBJ1-2

CDR3aa: CASSLPPGDNVLTF
d_gene: NA
v_gene: TRBV7-9
j_gene: TRBJ2-6

CDR3aa: CASMQRGEKLFF
d_gene: NA
v_gene: TRBV19
j_gene: TRBJ1-4

CDR3aa: CASSEQSLDEQFF
d_gene: NA
v_gene: TRBV10-1
j_gene: TRBJ2-1

CDR3aa: CASSKDRGADTQYF
d_gene: TRBD1
v_gene: TRBV2
j_gene: TRBJ2-3

CDR3aa: CASSSRTGGNTEAFF
d_gene: TRBD1
v_gene: TRBV7-8
j_gene: TRBJ1-1

CDR3aa: CASTFGPGRETQYF
d_gene: NA
v_gene: TRBV2
j_gene: TRBJ2-5

CDR3aa: CASSLAGDYGYTF
d_gene: NA
v_gene: TRBV5-6
j_gene: TRBJ1-2

CDR3aa: CASSFWGSYEQYF
d_gene: NA
v_gene: TRBV27
j_gene: TRBJ2-7

CDR3aa: CASSLIRDGYSSYEQYF
d_gene: NA
v_gene: TRBV5-8
j_gene: TRBJ2-7

CDR3aa: CASSRGQGDGYTF
d_gene: TRBD1
v_gene: TRBV6-5
j_gene: TRBJ1-2

CDR3aa: CASSKGQLDNSPLHF
d_gene: TRBD1
v_gene: TRBV5-4
j_gene: TRBJ1-6

CDR3aa: CASSYSDGARSYTF
d_gene: NA
v_gene: TRBV7-6
j_gene: TRBJ1-2

CDR3aa: CASSLWRGQPQHF
d_gene: NA
v_gene: TRBV7-2
j_gene: TRBJ1-5

CDR3aa: CATSRGVSSNTEAFF
d_gene: NA
v_gene: TRBV15
j_gene: TRBJ1-1

CDR3aa: CASTPLGYNEQFF
d_gene: NA
v_gene: TRBV5-1
j_gene: TRBJ2-1

CDR3aa: CASSPPSGYEQYF
d_gene: NA
v_gene: TRBV18
j_gene: TRBJ2-7

CDR3aa: CASSPGQIAVGYTF
d_gene: TRBD1
v_gene: TRBV19
j_gene: TRBJ1-2

CDR3aa: CASSQPRGGLGSPLHF
d_gene: NA
v_gene: TRBV4-1
j_gene: TRBJ1-6

CDR3aa: CASSPLGQGMTGELFF
d_gene: TRBD1
v_gene: TRBV27
j_gene: TRBJ2-2

CDR3aa: CASSYGPPHSNYNSPLHF
d_gene: NA
v_gene: TRBV28
j_gene: TRBJ1-6

CDR3aa: CASSLLAENTEAFF
d_gene: NA
v_gene: TRBV7-6
j_gene: TRBJ1-1

CDR3aa: CASTRNRGLQNEQYF
d_gene: NA
v_gene: TRBV6-5
j_gene: TRBJ2-7

CDR3aa: CASSLVGTAVYGYTF
d_gene: TRBD1
v_gene: TRBV7-2
j_gene: TRBJ1-2

CDR3aa: CASSPRDSISGYTF
d_gene: TRBD1
v_gene: TRBV9
j_gene: TRBJ1-2

CDR3aa: CSVEVGAGNGYTF
d_gene: NA
v_gene: TRBV29-1
j_gene: TRBJ1-2

CDR3aa: CASSPRQSGPRFENEQFF
d_gene: NA
v_gene: TRBV18
j_gene: TRBJ2-1

CDR3aa: CASGIQGKVYEQYF
d_gene: NA
v_gene: TRBV19
j_gene: TRBJ2-7

CDR3aa: CASSTDRYNEQFF
d_gene: NA
v_gene: TRBV2
j_gene: TRBJ2-1

CDR3aa: CASSLRGSETQYF
d_gene: NA
v_gene: TRBV5-1
j_gene: TRBJ2-5

CDR3aa: CASSLTHGSYNEQFF
d_gene: NA
v_gene: TRBV7-2
j_gene: TRBJ2-1

CDR3aa: CASSQGLGDQPQHF
d_gene: NA
v_gene: TRBV4-3
j_gene: TRBJ1-5

CDR3aa: CASIRGRDYTEAFF
d_gene: NA
v_gene: TRBV19
j_gene: TRBJ1-1

CDR3aa: CASPLNNEQFF
d_gene: NA
v_gene: TRBV6-1
j_gene: TRBJ2-1

CDR3aa: CATAAGGGHEQFF
d_gene: TRBD2
v_gene: TRBV15
j_gene: TRBJ2-1

CDR3aa: CASSPDFMNYGYTF
d_gene: NA
v_gene: TRBV9
j_gene: TRBJ1-2